A selection of T cell receptor beta chains follows, all from one sample in a study of pediatric ulcerative colitis. Only in-frame clones appear in the TCRdb table, and some are missing; sequencing was by immunoSEQ multiplex PCR. The sample shows tens of thousands of clones, roughly 90% of them seen only once. Sequenced material: blood. The receptors come from a boy aged 10-17 years with severe ulcerative colitis. The CDR3 runs from the conserved cysteine through the conserved F or W. The order of the fields is clone size, J gene, V gene, D gene, CDR3 protein, CDR3 DNA. A D gene is named only where the DNA matches it firmly. Clone size appears in some rows only: once, few, many, or a class for an expanded clone.

>-|TRBJ2-5|TRBV20-1|-
CSASLKETQYF
TGCAGTGCCTCCCTGAAGGAGACCCAGTACTTC
>once|TRBJ1-4|TRBV27|TRBD1
CASRDSDNEKLFF
TGTGCCAGCCGGGACAGTGATAATGAAAAACTGTTTTTT
>-|TRBJ2-5|TRBV7-2|-
CASSPTGTSQETQYF
TGTGCCAGCAGCCCTACAGGGACAAGTCAGGAGACCCAGTACTTC
>-|TRBJ1-1|TRBV19|-
CASSISGTKNTEAFF
TGTGCCAGTAGTATCTCGGGGACGAAGAACACTGAAGCTTTCTTT
>-|TRBJ2-1|TRBV29-1|TRBD2
CSVRGTSVNEQFF
TGCAGCGTCCGAGGGACTAGTGTAAATGAGCAGTTCTTC
>-|TRBJ2-1|TRBV7-6|TRBD2
CASSLGGSGNEQFF
TGTGCCAGCAGCTTAGGCGGTAGCGGGAATGAGCAGTTCTTC
>-|TRBJ2-7|TRBV7-9|-
CASSLAPVLSYEQYF
TGTGCCAGCAGCCTAGCCCCGGTCCTTTCCTACGAGCAGTACTTC
>-|TRBJ2-3|TRBV10-3|TRBD2
CAISVGLAGGTDTQYF
TGTGCCATCAGTGTCGGACTAGCGGGAGGCACAGATACGCAGTATTTT
>-|TRBJ2-2|TRBV5-8|TRBD1
CASSYRDRENTGELFF
TGTGCCAGCAGCTACCGGGACAGGGAAAACACCGGGGAGCTGTTTTTT
>-|TRBJ2-3|TRBV2|-
CASSEGRIRDTQYF
TGTGCCAGCAGTGAAGGGAGAATAAGAGATACGCAGTATTTT
>-|TRBJ1-1|TRBV20-1|-
CSATGDTEAFF
TGCAGTGCAACAGGAGATACTGAAGCTTTCTTT
>-|TRBJ2-7|TRBV19|TRBD1
CASSPGQAGYEQYF
TGTGCCAGTAGTCCAGGACAGGCCGGCTACGAGCAGTACTTC
>-|TRBJ1-5|TRBV10-3|-
CAISEQVVLPQHF
TGTGCCATCAGTGAACAGGTGGTTTTACCCCAGCATTTT
>-|TRBJ2-1|TRBV5-1|TRBD2
CASSRTSGSPTSYNEQFF
TGCGCCAGCAGTCGGACTAGCGGGAGCCCTACCTCCTACAATGAGCAGTTCTTC
>-|TRBJ2-5|TRBV6-1|-
CAISRLQETQYF
TGTGCCATTAGCCGCCTCCAAGAGACCCAGTACTTC
>-|TRBJ2-1|TRBV10-3|-
CAISEKPGSEQFF
TGTGCCATCAGTGAAAAACCCGGAAGTGAGCAGTTCTTC
>-|TRBJ1-1|TRBV7-8|-
CASSSRMENTEAFF
TGTGCCAGCAGCTCCCGGATGGAAAACACTGAAGCTTTCTTT
>-|TRBJ1-1|TRBV7-9|-
CASIGGAPSTEAFF
TGTGCCAGCATCGGAGGGGCTCCCAGCACTGAAGCTTTCTTT
>once|TRBJ1-4|TRBV6-1|TRBD1
CASSESIGTGGEKLFF
TGTGCCAGCAGTGAAAGTATCGGGACAGGGGGTGAAAAACTGTTTTTT
>-|TRBJ1-4|TRBV6-5|-
CASSYSAHRGEKLFF
TGTGCCAGCAGTTACTCGGCGCATAGAGGAGAAAAACTGTTTTTT
>few|TRBJ1-2|TRBV5-4|TRBD1
CASNNGQGAYGYTF
TGTGCCAGCAATAACGGACAGGGTGCCTATGGCTACACCTTC
>-|TRBJ2-7|TRBV30|TRBD2
CAWSVRRPTSGSYEQYF
TGTGCCTGGAGTGTACGTCGGCCGACTAGCGGGAGCTACGAGCAGTACTTC
>-|TRBJ2-1|TRBV7-2|TRBD2
CASRTGTSGLNEQFF
TGTGCCAGCAGGACCGGGACTAGCGGCCTCAATGAGCAGTTCTTC
>-|TRBJ2-5|TRBV11-1|TRBD2
CASSLMRLAGTKETQYF
TGTGCCAGCAGCTTAATGAGGCTAGCGGGTACGAAAGAGACCCAGTACTTC
>-|TRBJ2-1|TRBV18|TRBD2
CASSPGGSSYNEQFF
TGTGCCAGCTCACCGGGCGGGAGCTCCTACAATGAGCAGTTCTTC
>-|TRBJ2-3|TRBV6-6|TRBD1
CASSSGTVSTDTQYF
TGTGCCAGCAGTTCGGGGACAGTAAGCACAGATACGCAGTATTTT
>few|TRBJ1-2|TRBV7-9|-
CASSLAEGQGGYTF
TGTGCCAGCAGCTTAGCTGAGGGACAAGGGGGCTACACCTTC
>-|TRBJ2-1|TRBV7-2|-
CASSLAPTSQANEQFF
TGTGCCAGCAGCTTAGCGCCCACTTCCCAAGCGAATGAGCAGTTCTTC
>-|TRBJ2-7|TRBV4-2|TRBD1
CASSRGTGAYEQYF
TGTGCCAGCAGCCGGGGGACAGGGGCTTACGAGCAGTACTTC
>-|TRBJ2-1|TRBV21-1|-
CASSKWLAGTSVHNEQFF
TGTGCCAGCAGCAAATGGTTAGCCGGGACTAGCGTACACAATGAGCAGTTCTTC
>-|TRBJ2-7|TRBV7-9|TRBD2
CASSFGLASYEQYF
TGTGCCAGCAGCTTCGGACTAGCGAGTTACGAGCAGTACTTC
>-|TRBJ2-1|TRBV28|TRBD1
CASSLGGQGGNEQFF
TGTGCCAGCAGTTTAGGGGGACAGGGGGGAAATGAGCAGTTCTTC
>-|TRBJ2-1|TRBV29-1|-
CSVSDSNEQFF
TGCAGCGTTTCCGACAGCAATGAGCAGTTCTTC
>-|TRBJ2-7|TRBV7-2|-
CASSFGGKSYEQYF
TGTGCCAGCAGCTTCGGTGGGAAATCCTACGAGCAGTACTTC
>-|TRBJ2-3|TRBV14|-
CASSQDPVRIFTDTQYF
TGTGCCAGCAGCCAAGATCCCGTCCGGATCTTCACAGATACGCAGTATTTT
>-|TRBJ2-1|TRBV2|-
CASSGVGHPDGSSYNEQFF
TGTGCCAGCAGTGGAGTGGGGCATCCAGACGGGAGCTCCTACAATGAGCAGTTCTTC
>-|TRBJ2-7|TRBV10-1|-
CASSEYGNEQYF
TGCGCCAGCAGTGAGTACGGGAACGAGCAGTACTTC
>-|TRBJ2-1|TRBV25-1|-
CASSATRSSEQFF
TGTGCCAGCAGTGCGACTAGGTCCAGTGAGCAGTTCTTC
>-|TRBJ2-7|TRBV6-1|-
CASSEPGGGEQYF
TGTGCCAGCAGTGAACCGGGGGGCGGGGAGCAGTACTTC
>-|TRBJ2-3|TRBV5-4|-
CASSLEGVGTDTQYF
TGTGCCAGCAGTCTCGAGGGGGTCGGCACAGATACGCAGTATTTT
>-|TRBJ2-3|TRBV18|TRBD2
CASSPLLAGDTDTQYF
TGTGCCAGCTCACCCTTACTAGCGGGGGACACAGATACGCAGTATTTT
>-|TRBJ2-7|TRBV14|TRBD2
CASSQGASGSSYEQYF
TGTGCCAGCAGCCAAGGGGCTAGCGGGAGTTCCTACGAGCAGTACTTC
>-|TRBJ2-1|TRBV7-6|-
CASSPAINEQFF
TGTGCCAGCAGCCCCGCCATTAATGAGCAGTTCTTC
>-|TRBJ2-7|TRBV19|TRBD2
CASSISSGRAAEQYF
TGTGCCAGTAGTATTTCTAGCGGGAGGGCCGCCGAGCAGTACTTC
>-|TRBJ1-5|TRBV6-1|-
CASSAAGQPQHF
TGTGCCAGCAGTGCGGCTGGCCAGCCCCAGCATTTT
>-|TRBJ1-6|TRBV4-1|-
CASSQAGIYNSPLHF
TGCGCCAGCAGCCAAGCAGGGATATATAATTCACCCCTCCACTTT
>-|TRBJ2-1|TRBV11-3|-
CASSSGGASYNEQFF
TGTGCCAGCAGCTCCGGCGGGGCTTCTTACAATGAGCAGTTCTTC
>-|TRBJ2-3|TRBV5-6|TRBD1
CASSPRTGGGLDTQYF
TGTGCCAGCAGCCCTCGGACAGGGGGCGGCTTAGATACGCAGTATTTT
>-|TRBJ2-3|TRBV7-9|-
CAFAGRPTDTQYF
TGTGCTTTCGCTGGGAGACCCACAGATACGCAGTATTTT
>-|TRBJ2-5|TRBV5-1|TRBD2
CASSAGLSETQYF
TGCGCCAGCAGCGCGGGACTATCGGAGACCCAGTACTTC
>-|TRBJ2-7|TRBV11-1|TRBD2
CASSLGDTAGALEQYF
TGTGCCAGCAGCTTAGGAGATACAGCGGGAGCTCTCGAGCAGTACTTC
>-|TRBJ2-1|TRBV14|TRBD2
CASSRSGTSGRNEQFF
TGTGCCAGCAGCCGATCCGGGACTAGCGGGCGAAATGAGCAGTTCTTC
>once|TRBJ2-1|TRBV2|TRBD1
CASRDRLYNEQFF
TGTGCCAGCAGGGACAGGCTATACAATGAGCAGTTCTTC